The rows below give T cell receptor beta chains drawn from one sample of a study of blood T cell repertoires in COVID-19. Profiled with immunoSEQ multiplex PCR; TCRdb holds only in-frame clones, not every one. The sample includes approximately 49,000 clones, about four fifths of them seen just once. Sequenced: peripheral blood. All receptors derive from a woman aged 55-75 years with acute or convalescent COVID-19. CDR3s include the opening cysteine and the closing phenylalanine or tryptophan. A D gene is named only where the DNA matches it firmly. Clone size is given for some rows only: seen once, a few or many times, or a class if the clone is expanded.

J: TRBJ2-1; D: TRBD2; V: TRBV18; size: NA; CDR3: CASSPPSGGAGEQFF; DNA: TGTGCCAGCTCACCCCCTAGCGGGGGGGCTGGTGAGCAGTTCTTC
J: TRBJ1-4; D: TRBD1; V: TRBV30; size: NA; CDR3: CAWMRTGVSEKLFF; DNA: TGTGCCTGGATGCGGACAGGGGTTAGTGAAAAACTGTTTTTT
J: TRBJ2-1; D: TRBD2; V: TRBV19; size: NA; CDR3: CARDRFGWRGGPWNEQFF; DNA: TGTGCCAGAGACCGGTTCGGGTGGCGGGGGGGCCCGTGGAATGAGCAGTTCTTC
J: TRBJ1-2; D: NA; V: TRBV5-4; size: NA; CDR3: CASSLAGGERNYGYTF; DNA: TGTGCCAGCAGCTTGGCGGGGGGCGAAAGAAACTATGGCTACACCTTC
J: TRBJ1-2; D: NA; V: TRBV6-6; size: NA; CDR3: CASTIKLEGGYTF; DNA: TGTGCCAGCACTATAAAGCTGGAGGGTGGCTACACCTTC
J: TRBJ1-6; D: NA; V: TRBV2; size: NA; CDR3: CASSRYTFASPLHF; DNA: TGTGCCAGCAGCAGATACACCTTTGCTTCACCCCTCCACTTT
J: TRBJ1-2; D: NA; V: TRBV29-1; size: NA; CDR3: CSAKEGGGYTF; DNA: TGCAGCGCTAAAGAGGGGGGTGGCTACACCTTC
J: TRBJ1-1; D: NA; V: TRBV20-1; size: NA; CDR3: CSASRARGTEAFF; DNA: TGCAGCGCGAGTAGGGCGCGGGGCACTGAAGCTTTCTTT
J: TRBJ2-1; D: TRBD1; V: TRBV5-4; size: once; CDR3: CASSFRDRVGNEQFF; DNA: TGTGCCAGCAGCTTCAGGGACAGGGTAGGCAATGAGCAGTTCTTC
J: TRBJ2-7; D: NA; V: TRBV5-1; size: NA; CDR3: CASSLDRGNEQYF; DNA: TGCGCCAGCAGCTTGGATCGGGGGAACGAGCAGTACTTC
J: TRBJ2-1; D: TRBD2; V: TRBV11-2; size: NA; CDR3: CASSIGGTRSNEQFF; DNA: TGTGCCAGCAGCATAGGGGGGACTAGGAGCAATGAGCAGTTCTTC
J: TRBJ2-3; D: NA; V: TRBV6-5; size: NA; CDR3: CASSSRTIAADTQYF; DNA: TGTGCCAGCAGTTCCCGGACTATCGCCGCAGATACGCAGTATTTT
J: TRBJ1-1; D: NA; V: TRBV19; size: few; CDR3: CASSKGGGLEAFF; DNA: TGTGCCAGTAGTAAAGGTGGCGGACTTGAAGCTTTCTTT
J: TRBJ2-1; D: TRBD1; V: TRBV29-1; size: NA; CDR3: CSVVRQGAFEQFF; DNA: TGCAGCGTTGTAAGGCAGGGGGCATTTGAGCAGTTCTTC
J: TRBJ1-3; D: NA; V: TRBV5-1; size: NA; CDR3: CASSLGDGGTIYF; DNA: TGCGCCAGCAGCTTGGGGGACGGGGGCACCATATATTTT
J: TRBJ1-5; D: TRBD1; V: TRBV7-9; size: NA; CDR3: CASSPSTGAHQPQHF; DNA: TGTGCCAGCAGCCCGTCGACAGGGGCGCATCAGCCCCAGCATTTT
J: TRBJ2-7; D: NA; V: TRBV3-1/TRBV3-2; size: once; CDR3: CASSPGEGHEQYF; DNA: TGTGCCAGCAGCCCTGGAGAGGGCCACGAGCAGTACTTC
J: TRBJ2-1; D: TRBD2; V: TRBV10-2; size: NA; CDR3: CASESRLAAYNEQFF; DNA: TGCGCCAGCGAGTCGAGGCTAGCGGCCTACAATGAGCAGTTCTTC
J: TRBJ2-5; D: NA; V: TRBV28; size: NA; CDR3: CATTDNTQGSQETQYF; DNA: TGTGCCACCACAGATAATACACAGGGAAGTCAAGAGACCCAGTACTTC
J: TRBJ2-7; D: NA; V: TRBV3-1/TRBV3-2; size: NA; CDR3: CASSQVWAGRLNEQYF; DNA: TGTGCCAGCAGCCAAGTTTGGGCAGGTAGGCTTAACGAGCAGTACTTC
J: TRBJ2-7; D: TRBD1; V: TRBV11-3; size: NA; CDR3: CASSLDRGSEQYF; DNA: TGTGCCAGCAGCCTGGACAGGGGAAGCGAGCAGTACTTC
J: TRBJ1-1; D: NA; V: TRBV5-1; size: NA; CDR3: CASSLGFTALDTEAFF; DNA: TGCGCCAGCAGCTTGGGTTTTACTGCCTTAGACACTGAAGCTTTCTTT
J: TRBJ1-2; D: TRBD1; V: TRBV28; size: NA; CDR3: CASSLPGGNGYTF; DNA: TGTGCCAGCAGTTTACCAGGGGGCAATGGCTACACCTTC
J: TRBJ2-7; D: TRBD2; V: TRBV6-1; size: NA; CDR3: CASSARTSGSSYEQYF; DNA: TGTGCCAGCAGTGCCAGGACTAGCGGGAGCTCCTACGAGCAGTACTTC
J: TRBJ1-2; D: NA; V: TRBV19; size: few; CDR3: CASSIEAGPSNYGYTF; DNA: TGTGCCAGTAGTATAGAAGCAGGGCCATCTAACTATGGCTACACCTTC
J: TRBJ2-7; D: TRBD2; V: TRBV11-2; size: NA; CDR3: CASSQIRGVGYEQYF; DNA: TGTGCCAGCAGCCAGATTCGGGGGGTGGGCTACGAGCAGTACTTC
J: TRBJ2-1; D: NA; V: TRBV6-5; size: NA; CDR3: CASSYRGSHEQFF; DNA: TGTGCCAGCAGTTACAGGGGCAGTCATGAGCAGTTCTTC
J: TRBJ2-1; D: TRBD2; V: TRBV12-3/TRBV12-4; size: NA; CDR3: CASSLPLGGEQFF; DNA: TGTGCCAGCAGTTTACCCCTGGGGGGGGAGCAGTTCTTC
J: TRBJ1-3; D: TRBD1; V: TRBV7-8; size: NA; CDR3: CASSRDRNSGNTIYF; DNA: TGTGCCAGCAGTCGGGACAGGAACTCTGGAAACACCATATATTTT
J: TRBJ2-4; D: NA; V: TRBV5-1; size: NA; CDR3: CASSWTERGAKNIQYF; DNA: TGCGCCAGCAGCTGGACAGAGCGAGGGGCCAAAAACATTCAGTACTTC
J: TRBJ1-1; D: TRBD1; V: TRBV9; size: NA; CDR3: CASSPPPVRDRVSLEAFF; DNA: TGTGCCAGCAGCCCACCCCCTGTCCGGGACAGGGTTTCTTTAGAAGCTTTCTTT
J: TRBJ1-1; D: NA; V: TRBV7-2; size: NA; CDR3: CASSLVGARNTEAFF; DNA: TGTGCCAGCAGCTTAGTGGGGGCTCGGAACACTGAAGCTTTCTTT
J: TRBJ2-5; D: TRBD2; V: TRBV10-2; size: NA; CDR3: CASGLAGQETQYF; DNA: TGCGCCAGCGGGTTAGCGGGACAAGAGACCCAGTACTTC
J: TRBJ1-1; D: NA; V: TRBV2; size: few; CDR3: CASRQNTEAFF; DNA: TGTGCCAGCAGACAGAACACTGAAGCTTTCTTT
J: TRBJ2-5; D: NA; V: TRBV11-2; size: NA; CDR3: CASSSTVQETQYF; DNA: TGTGCCAGCAGCTCGACAGTTCAAGAGACCCAGTACTTC
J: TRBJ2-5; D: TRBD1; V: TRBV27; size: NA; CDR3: CASSPGQNQETQYF; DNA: TGTGCCAGCAGTCCGGGACAGAACCAAGAGACCCAGTACTTC
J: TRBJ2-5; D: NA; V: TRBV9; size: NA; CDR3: CASSVDPSGVETQYF; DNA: TGTGCCAGCAGCGTCGACCCATCGGGGGTAGAGACCCAGTACTTC
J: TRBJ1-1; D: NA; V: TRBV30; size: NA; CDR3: CAWSPKGGLGTEAFF; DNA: TGTGCCTGGAGTCCCAAGGGCGGGCTGGGCACTGAAGCTTTCTTT
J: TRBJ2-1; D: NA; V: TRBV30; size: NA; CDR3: CAWSVRGREQFF; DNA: TGTGCCTGGAGTGTACGGGGTCGTGAGCAGTTCTTC
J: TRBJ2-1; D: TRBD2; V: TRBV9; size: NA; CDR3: CASSVSPRGGVNEQFF; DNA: TGTGCCAGCAGCGTGTCCCCTCGCGGGGGGGTCAATGAGCAGTTCTTC
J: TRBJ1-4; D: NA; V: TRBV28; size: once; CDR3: CASSSAPPLGGRLFF; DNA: TGTGCCAGCAGTTCGGCCCCCCCCCTTGGAGGTCGACTGTTTTTT
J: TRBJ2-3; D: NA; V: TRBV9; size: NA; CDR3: CASSVAAGTSTDTQYF; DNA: TGTGCCAGCAGCGTAGCCGCGGGTACTAGCACAGATACGCAGTATTTT
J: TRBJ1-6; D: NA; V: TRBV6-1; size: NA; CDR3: CASSESPGIDNSPLHF; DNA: TGTGCCAGCAGTGAGAGTCCCGGTATAGATAATTCACCCCTCCACTTT
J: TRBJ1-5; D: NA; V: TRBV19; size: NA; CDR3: CASHLGGGSNQPQHF; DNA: TGTGCCAGCCATCTAGGGGGAGGGAGCAATCAGCCCCAGCATTTT
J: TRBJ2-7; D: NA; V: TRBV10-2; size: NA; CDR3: CASSGTGPVYEQYF; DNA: TGCGCCAGCAGTGGTACAGGGCCTGTCTACGAGCAGTACTTC
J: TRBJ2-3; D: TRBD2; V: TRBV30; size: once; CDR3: CAWRQGTSGRASKDTQYF; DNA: TGTGCCTGGAGACAAGGGACTAGCGGGAGGGCCTCAAAAGATACGCAGTATTTT
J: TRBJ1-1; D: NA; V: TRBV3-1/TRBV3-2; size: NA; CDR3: CASSQGTDEAFF; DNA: TGTGCCAGCAGCCAAGGCACTGATGAAGCTTTCTTT
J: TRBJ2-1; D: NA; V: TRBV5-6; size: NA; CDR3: CASSRLDQINEQFF; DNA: TGTGCCAGCAGTCGACTAGACCAGATCAATGAGCAGTTCTTC
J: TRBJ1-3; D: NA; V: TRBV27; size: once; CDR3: CASSLSYTCSPGCNTIYF; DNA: TGTGCCAGCAGTTTATCTTATACTTGCTCCCCAGGGTGTAACACCATATATTTT
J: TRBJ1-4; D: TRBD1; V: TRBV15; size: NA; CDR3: CATSRTGTGREKLFF; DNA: TGTGCCACCAGCAGAACCGGGACAGGGCGTGAAAAACTGTTTTTT
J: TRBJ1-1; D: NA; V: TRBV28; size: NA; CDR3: CASSLNRVTEAFF; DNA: TGTGCCAGCAGTTTGAACAGGGTCACTGAAGCTTTCTTT
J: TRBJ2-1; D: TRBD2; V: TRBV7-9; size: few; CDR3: CASRGTPPAGLKDEQFF; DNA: TGTGCCAGCAGAGGAACCCCCCCAGCGGGATTGAAGGATGAGCAGTTCTTC
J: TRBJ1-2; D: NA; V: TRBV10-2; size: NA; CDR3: CASRVDSYGYTF; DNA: TGCGCCAGCAGGGTTGACAGCTATGGCTACACCTTC
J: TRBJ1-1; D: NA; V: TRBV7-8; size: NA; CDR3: CASRLINTEAFF; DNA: TGTGCCAGCAGACTGATAAACACTGAAGCTTTCTTT
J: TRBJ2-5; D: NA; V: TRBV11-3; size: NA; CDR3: CASSGGFQETQYF; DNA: TGTGCCAGCAGCGGGGGGTTCCAAGAGACCCAGTACTTC
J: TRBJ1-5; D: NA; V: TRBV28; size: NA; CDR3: CASSASRGSVRQPQHF; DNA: TGTGCCAGCAGTGCGTCGCGGGGGTCGGTACGGCAGCCCCAGCATTTT
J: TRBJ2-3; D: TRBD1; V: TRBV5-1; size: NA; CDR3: CASSPRDRGFTDTQYF; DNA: TGCGCCAGCAGCCCGAGAGACAGGGGGTTCACAGATACGCAGTATTTT
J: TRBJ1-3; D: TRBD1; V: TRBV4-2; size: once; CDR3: CASSQELVRTGGSRPGNTIYF; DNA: TGTGCCAGCAGCCAAGAGTTGGTTCGGACAGGGGGCTCCCGCCCTGGAAACACCATATATTTT
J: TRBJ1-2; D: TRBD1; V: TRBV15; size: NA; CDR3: CATSRDLAGGAYGYTF; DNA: TGTGCCACCAGCAGAGATTTAGCAGGGGGCGCCTATGGCTACACCTTC
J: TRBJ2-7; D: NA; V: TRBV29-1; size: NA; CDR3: CSVVEGTYEQYF; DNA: TGCAGCGTTGTGGAGGGCACCTACGAGCAGTACTTC